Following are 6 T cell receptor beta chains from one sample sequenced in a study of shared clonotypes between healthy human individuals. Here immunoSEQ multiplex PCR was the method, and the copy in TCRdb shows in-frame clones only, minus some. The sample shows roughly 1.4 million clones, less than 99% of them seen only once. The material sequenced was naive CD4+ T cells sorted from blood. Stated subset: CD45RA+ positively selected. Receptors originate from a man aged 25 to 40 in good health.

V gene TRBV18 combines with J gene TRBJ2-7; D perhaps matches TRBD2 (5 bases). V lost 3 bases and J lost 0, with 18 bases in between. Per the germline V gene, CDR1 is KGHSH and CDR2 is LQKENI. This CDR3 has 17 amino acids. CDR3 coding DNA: TGTGCCAGCTCACCCCTCGGGGAGCCGTCGACCTCCTACGAGCAGTACTTC. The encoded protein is CASSPLGEPSTSYEQYF.

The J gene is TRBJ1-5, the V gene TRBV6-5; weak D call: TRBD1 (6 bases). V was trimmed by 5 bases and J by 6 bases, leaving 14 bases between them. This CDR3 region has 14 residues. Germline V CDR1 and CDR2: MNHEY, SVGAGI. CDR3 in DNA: TGTGCCAGCAGTCCTCATCAGGGGACTCAGCCCCAGCATTTT. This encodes CASSPHQGTQPQHF.

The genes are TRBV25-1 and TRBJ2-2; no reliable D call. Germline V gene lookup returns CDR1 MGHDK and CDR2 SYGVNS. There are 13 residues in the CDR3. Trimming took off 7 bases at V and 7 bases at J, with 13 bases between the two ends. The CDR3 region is CASIGVAGGELFF. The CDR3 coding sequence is TGTGCCAGCATCGGAGTAGCAGGCGGGGAGCTGTTTTTT. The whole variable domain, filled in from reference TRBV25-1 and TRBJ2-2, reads EADIYQTPRYLVIGTGKKITLECSQTMGHDKMYWYQQDPGMELHLIHYSYGVNSTEKGDLSSESTVSRIRTEHFPLTLESARPSHTSQYLCASIGVAGGELFFGEGSRLTVL.

The CDR3 reads CASTPSGIFTDTQYF. CDR3 nucleotides: TGCGCCAGCACCCCTAGCGGGATTTTCACAGATACGCAGTATTTT. This sequence joins TRBV5-1 and TRBJ2-3, with 9 bases that match TRBD2. CDR3 length: 15 residues. The trim removed 6 bases at V and 2 bases at J, leaving 7 bases unmatched. The germline V gene encodes CDR1 SGHRS and CDR2 YFSETQ.

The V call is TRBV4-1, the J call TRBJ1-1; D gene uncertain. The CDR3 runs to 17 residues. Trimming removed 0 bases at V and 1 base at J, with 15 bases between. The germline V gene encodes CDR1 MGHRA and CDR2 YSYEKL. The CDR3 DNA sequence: TGCGCCAGCAGCCAAGATCGTGGAACGGGGAGGAACACTGAAGCTTTCTTT. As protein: CASSQDRGTGRNTEAFF.

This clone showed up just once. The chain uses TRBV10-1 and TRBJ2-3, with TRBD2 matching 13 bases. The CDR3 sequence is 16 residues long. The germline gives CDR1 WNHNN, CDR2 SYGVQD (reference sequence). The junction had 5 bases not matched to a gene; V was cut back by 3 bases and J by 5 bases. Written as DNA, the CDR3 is TGCGCCAGCAGTGACGGACTAGCGGGGGCAGAAGATACGCAGTATTTT. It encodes CASSDGLAGAEDTQYF.